One sample yielded the 6 T cell receptor beta chains listed below, sequenced in a study of cytomegalovirus exposure and HLA in healthy donors. Produced via immunoSEQ multiplex PCR; TCRdb's table is partial and in-frame only. The repertoire consists of some 190,000 clones, with more than 75% occurring once and the leading ten covering about 1.6%. Material: PBMCs. These receptors were collected from a woman aged 18-30 years in good health and CMV-seronegative.

This clone was seen once. V is TRBV5-5 and J is TRBJ1-1, with a tentative D call TRBD1 (6 bases). V lost 3 bases and J lost 8, with 20 bases in between. The CDR3 has 15 amino acids. The germline gives CDR1 SGHKS, CDR2 YYEKEE (reference sequence). The CDR3 DNA follows: TGTGCCAGCAGCTGGAGGATGGGGGCAGGGAGAGAAGCTTTCTTT. It translates to CASSWRMGAGREAFF. Based on the CDR3 plus reference TRBV5-5 and TRBJ1-1, the full variable domain is DAGVTQSPTHLIKTRGQQVTLRCSPISGHKSVSWYQQVLGQGPQFIFQYYEKEERGRGNFPDRFSARQFPNYSSELNVNALLLGDSALYLCASSWRMGAGREAFFGQGTRLTVV.

This clone showed up just once. CDR3 residues: CASSLGDTRTEAFF. CDR3 in DNA: TGTGCCAGCAGCTTGGGGGACACCCGCACTGAAGCTTTCTTT. This sequence joins TRBV5-4 and TRBJ1-1, with D possibly matching TRBD1 (6 bases). With 0 bases removed from V and 4 bases from J, the gap between germline ends came to 10 bases. Germline V CDR1 and CDR2: SGHNT, YYREEE (reference sequence). This CDR3 is built from 14 residues.

The chain is built from TRBV27 and TRBJ2-1; D is undetermined. V was shortened by 3 bases and J by 5 bases, with 8 bases between the two germline ends. CDR3 size: 13 residues. Germline V CDR1 and CDR2: MNHEY, SMNVEV (reference sequence). The CDR3, as DNA: TGTGCCAGCAGTTTCGACTCGGACAATGAGCAGTTCTTC. Protein: CASSFDSDNEQFF.

Comments on this clone: The junction differs from germline at one of its ends, possibly a read error. The chain couples TRBV6-1 to TRBJ2-7, with D perhaps matching TRBD2 (6 bases). The CDR3 covers 10 residues. Germline V CDR1 and CDR2: MNHNS, SASEGT. The CDR3 sequence: CASSELAPTF. The CDR3 region has the DNA TGTGCCAGCAGTGAACTAGCGCCTACCTTC.

The rearrangement links TRBV18 to TRBJ2-2; 7 positions match TRBD1. With V trimmed by 1 base and J by 3 bases, 5 bases remained unmatched. Germline V gene data show CDR1 as KGHSH and CDR2 as LQKENI. The CDR3 is made up of 16 amino acids. As DNA, the CDR3 is TGTGCCAGCTCACCACAGGGGGCGGTCCACACCGGGGAGCTGTTTTTT. As protein: CASSPQGAVHTGELFF.

The V call is TRBV5-1, the J call TRBJ1-4; TRBD1 matches at 7 bases. The CDR3 extends over 16 amino acids. V gave up 0 bases and J gave up 8 bases; unmatched junction bases: 10. Germline V gene lookup returns CDR1 SGHRS and CDR2 YFSETQ. This CDR3 is CASSLAGAGGREKLFF. The CDR3 coding sequence is TGCGCCAGCAGCTTGGCCGGGGCAGGGGGACGGGAAAAACTGTTTTTT.